The 4 T cell receptor beta chains in this list originate from one sample, sequenced in a study of T cells in localized non-small cell lung cancer. Sequenced by immunoSEQ multiplex PCR; TCRdb stores in-frame clones only, minus some. The sample shows more than 12,000 clones, 65% to 85% of them seen only once. The source material was peripheral blood, sampled before any cancer treatment. The receptors were gathered from a female donor over 55 with stage I squamous cell lung carcinoma.

This sequence joins TRBV10-3 and TRBJ2-2; 9 positions match TRBD2. The CDR3 loop spans 16 amino acids. The J segment lost 4 bases and the V segment lost 4 bases, leaving 7 bases of the junction unmatched. Per germline, CDR1 ENHRY and CDR2 SYGVKD. The CDR3 spells CAISVGLAGFTGELFF. In DNA form, the CDR3 reads TGTGCCATCAGTGTGGGCCTAGCGGGGTTCACCGGGGAGCTGTTTTTT.

The gene calls are TRBV18 and TRBJ1-4; D may be TRBD1 (5 bases). The V end lost 4 bases, the J end lost 10 bases, and 16 bases lay between the germline ends. This CDR3 spans 14 amino acids. CDR1 and CDR2 from the germline V gene are KGHSH and LQKENI. The CDR3 bases are TGTGCCAGCTCACGAAACCGGGACTCTTTAAAACTGTTTTTT. It translates to CASSRNRDSLKLFF.

Remarks on this clone: A much larger clone lies one base from this, so it may be a read error. Other nucleotide sequences from this sample produce the same CDR3. The chain recombines TRBV9 with TRBJ1-4, with a weak D call TRBD1 (6 bases). The CDR3 extends over 15 amino acids. Germline V lookup: CDR1 SGDLS, CDR2 YYNGEE. V gave up 3 bases and J gave up 5 bases, with 14 bases separating them. CDR3 region: CASSATGTNNEKLFF. DNA for the CDR3: TGTGCCAGCAGCGCCACAGGGACAAACAATGAAAAACTGTTTTTT. Full variable domain (rest looked up from reference TRBV9 and TRBJ1-4): DSGVTQTPKHLITATGQRVTLRCSPRSGDLSVYWYQQSLDQGLQFLIQYYNGEERAKGNILERFSAQQFPDLHSELNLSSLELGDSALYFCASSATGTNNEKLFFGSGTQLSVL.

CDR3 amino acids: CASSEARKRAAFF. The CDR3 region has the DNA TGTGCCAGCAGTGAAGCGCGAAAAAGGGCAGCTTTCTTT. J is TRBJ1-1 and V is TRBV6-1; D is uncertain. This CDR3 comprises 13 residues. Germline V CDR1 and CDR2: MNHNS, SASEGT. Trimming removed 0 bases at V and 10 bases at J, with 12 bases between.